This T cell receptor (beta chain) originates from a study of T-cell memory formation after mild COVID-19. The germline gives CDR1 MNHEY, CDR2 SVGEGT. V was trimmed by 4 bases and J by 7 bases, leaving 8 bases between them. This CDR3 region has 12 residues. Via MiXCR, TCRdb re-called the 5' RACE reads, giving one row per CDR3 protein. The table includes hundreds of thousands of distinct CDR3 sequences, approximately 27% detected once. This clonotype was picked up a small number of times. This sequence joins TRBV6-2 or TRBV6-3 and TRBJ2-1; D remains unclear. The material sequenced was PBMCs or a T cell subset sorted from them (not recorded which). This clonotype was obtained from an adult woman who had mild COVID-19 (a few samples of this study predate the infection). Cell type and time point are not known. The CDR3 DNA reads TGTGCCAGCAGTTCTCTCCGTAATGAGCAGTTCTTC. Translation: CASSSLRNEQFF.